This passage covers 26 T cell receptor beta chains from one sample sequenced in a study of T cell responses to AZD1222 COVID-19 vaccine. Assay used: immunoSEQ multiplex PCR; TCRdb lists only in-frame clones, some missing. The table has 120,000 or so clones, 80% to 95% seen once. This specimen consisted of peripheral blood, obtained on day 0 of MenACWY control vaccination. Every receptor here comes from an adult in good health.

The chain recombines TRBV3-1 (or the pseudogene TRBV3-2) with TRBJ2-2; D possibly matches TRBD1 or TRBD2 (6 bases each). The V and J ends lost 3 bases and 0 bases respectively, with 14 bases between them. Germline CDR1 reads LGHDT; CDR2 reads YNNKEL (reference sequence). The CDR3 is 17 amino acids. The CDR3 is CASSHHPGASNTGELFF. The DNA for the CDR3 is TGTGCCAGCAGCCATCACCCGGGGGCCTCGAACACCGGGGAGCTGTTTTTT.

The CDR3 DNA follows: TGTGCCAGCAGCCCCCGAGTCCGGGACAGGGGGGCCGGGGAGCTGTTTTTT. Translated, it gives CASSPRVRDRGAGELFF. This rearrangement joins TRBV3-1 (or the pseudogene TRBV3-2) to TRBJ2-2; 11 nucleotides match TRBD1. Unmatched junction bases numbered 10, after V lost 4 bases and J lost 6 bases. The CDR3 runs 17 residues. Germline assignment: CDR1 LGHDT and CDR2 YNNKEL (reference sequence).

This chain uses TRBV10-3 with TRBJ2-7; 8 bases match TRBD2. The CDR3 contains 16 residues. Trimming cost V 1 base and J 1 base; bases outside gene matches: 6. Germline V CDR1 and CDR2: ENHRY, SYGVKD. The CDR3 sequence: CAISEYREGPSYEQYF. DNA for the CDR3: TGTGCCATCAGTGAGTACCGGGAGGGCCCATCCTACGAGCAGTACTTC.

The V call is TRBV6-2 or TRBV6-3, the J call TRBJ2-7; 7 positions match TRBD2. J was trimmed by 3 bases and V by 0 bases; bases with no gene match: 5. The CDR3 totals 15 residues. The germline V gene has CDR1 MNHEY and CDR2 SVGEGT. The CDR3 DNA sequence: TGTGCCAGCAGTTACTCACTGGGGAGGGGCTACGAGCAGTACGTC. Translated, it gives CASSYSLGRGYEQYV.

The rearrangement uses TRBV10-3 and TRBJ2-7; 8 bases are a match to TRBD1. Losses at the gene ends were 2 bases for V and 3 bases for J; bases not matched to a gene: 0. Germline V gene lookup returns CDR1 ENHRY and CDR2 SYGVKD. This CDR3 has 13 amino acids. The CDR3 sequence: CAISEGQGYEQYV. The DNA for the CDR3 is TGTGCCATCAGTGAGGGACAGGGCTACGAGCAGTACGTC.

This chain joins TRBV19 and TRBJ2-3; D remains unclear. The CDR3 extends over 15 amino acids. Trimming cost V 6 bases and J 3 bases, with 16 bases left between them. Germline CDR1 and CDR2: LNHDA and SQIVND (reference sequence). CDR3 amino acids: CASRLTVVGTDTQYF. The DNA of the CDR3 is TGTGCCAGTAGACTTACAGTCGTTGGGACAGATACGCAGTATTTT.

J is TRBJ1-3 and V is TRBV5-1, with 8 nucleotides matching TRBD1. V lost 0 bases to trimming and J lost 0 bases; unmatched junction nucleotides: 5. CDR1 and CDR2 (germline): SGHRS, YFSETQ. CDR3 length: 17 residues. The CDR3 coding sequence is TGCGCCAGCAGCTTGGCCGGACAGGGTACCTCTGGAAACACCATATATTTT. As protein: CASSLAGQGTSGNTIYF.

The genes are TRBV6-6 and TRBJ2-4; 7 bases fit TRBD1. Germline trimming cut 6 bases from V and 3 bases from J; bases unmatched to any gene: 8. CDR1 is MNHNY and CDR2 is SVGAGI in the germline V gene (reference sequence). This CDR3 is built from 15 residues. This CDR3 reads CASRTGTEGKNIQYF. The CDR3 DNA follows: TGTGCCAGCAGGACCGGGACAGAGGGCAAAAACATTCAGTACTTC.

This chain joins TRBV4-1 and TRBJ1-2; a possible D gene is TRBD1 (6 bases). The CDR3 has 18 residues. Germline loops: CDR1 MGHRA, CDR2 YSYEKL. The ends were cut back, 0 bases at V and 4 bases at J, with 21 bases in the middle. The CDR3 spells CASSQDSGQPVRGYGYTF. The CDR3 region has the DNA TGCGCCAGCAGCCAAGATTCCGGACAGCCCGTACGAGGCTATGGCTACACCTTC.

The gene calls are TRBV25-1 and TRBJ2-5, with 9 bases that match TRBD2. V was pared by 1 base and J by 2 bases, with 2 bases of the junction left unmatched. The length of the CDR3 is 15 residues. The germline V gene encodes CDR1 MGHDK and CDR2 SYGVNS. The CDR3 nucleotides read TGTGCCAGCAGTGAATGGCGGGGGGGGCAAGAGACCCAGTACTTC. Translated, it gives CASSEWRGGQETQYF.

This chain connects TRBV29-1 to TRBJ1-1, with D hard to call. Germline assignment: CDR1 SQVTM and CDR2 ANQGSEA. Trimming pared 0 bases from V and 0 bases from J, leaving 8 bases between. This CDR3 is 14 amino acids long. The CDR3 nucleotides read TGCAGCGTTGAAGATCCCCCTCTGAACACTGAAGCTTTCTTT. As protein: CSVEDPPLNTEAFF.

The chain uses TRBV4-3 and TRBJ1-1; unclear D gene. Between the trimmed V and J ends, which lost 0 bases and 4 bases, there was a span of 15 bases. Per the germline V gene, CDR1 is LGHNA and CDR2 is YSLEER. The CDR3 runs 16 residues. The CDR3 sequence: CASSQENLGASTEAFF. DNA of the CDR3: TGCGCCAGCAGCCAAGAGAACCTGGGCGCGAGCACTGAAGCTTTCTTT.

The rearrangement uses TRBV19 and TRBJ2-5; 7 bases fit TRBD1. The germline V gene encodes CDR1 LNHDA and CDR2 SQIVND (reference sequence). The CDR3 consists of 14 residues. The V gene end was trimmed by 6 bases and the J gene end by 5 bases; junction bases not matched to a gene: 9. This chain's CDR3 is CASSSRGWWETQYF. CDR3 DNA: TGTGCCAGTAGCAGCAGGGGGTGGTGGGAGACCCAGTACTTC.

In DNA, the CDR3 is TGTGCCAGCAGCGCAAGCCGGGACAGGGTATCCACTGAAGCTTTCTTT. It encodes CASSASRDRVSTEAFF. This rearrangement joins TRBV7-2 to TRBJ1-1, with 9 bases lining up with TRBD1. Trimming removed 5 bases from V and 4 bases from J; junction bases left unmatched: 11. There are 16 residues in the CDR3. The germline gives CDR1 SGHTA, CDR2 FQGNSA.

The rearrangement joins TRBV28 to TRBJ2-1; D remains unclear. This CDR3 is built from 14 residues. The ends were cut back, 6 bases at V and 0 bases at J, with 9 bases in the middle. Germline assignment: CDR1 MDHEN and CDR2 SYDVKM. Written as DNA, the CDR3 is TGTGCCAGCAGCCCAAACTACTCCTACAATGAGCAGTTCTTC. The encoded protein is CASSPNYSYNEQFF.

The rearrangement links TRBV7-8 to TRBJ2-7; no reliable D call. The germline V and J ends were trimmed by 3 bases and 6 bases, with 15 bases remaining between them. The germline gives CDR1 SGHVS, CDR2 FQNEAQ. The CDR3 extends over 14 amino acids. The CDR3 nucleotides are TGTGCCAGCAGCTTGGGCCCGAGCACCCCCGAGCAGTACGTC. Translating gives CASSLGPSTPEQYV.

The gene calls are TRBV29-1 and TRBJ1-1; TRBD1 is a possible D gene (6 bases). Germline CDR1 reads SQVTM; CDR2 reads ANQGSEA. The CDR3 sequence is 14 residues long. V was cut by 3 bases and J by 0 bases, with 11 bases left in between. The CDR3 here is CSVDRGVMNTEAFF. DNA for the CDR3: TGCAGCGTTGACAGGGGAGTTATGAACACTGAAGCTTTCTTT.

V gene TRBV6-5 combines with J gene TRBJ2-2, with 7 nucleotides matching TRBD1. J was trimmed by 7 bases and V by 0 bases; bases with no gene match: 8. Germline CDR1 MNHEY, CDR2 SVGAGI. This CDR3 has 16 amino acids. The CDR3 is CASSYSTGTDGGELFF. In DNA, the CDR3 is TGTGCCAGCAGTTACTCGACTGGGACAGACGGCGGGGAGCTGTTTTTT.

This sequence joins TRBV6-2 or TRBV6-3 and TRBJ2-5; TRBD2 might be the D (6 bases). Germline V gives CDR1 MNHEY, CDR2 SVGEGT. This CDR3 is built from 15 residues. Trimming stripped 6 bases from V and 4 bases from J, with 18 bases between. CDR3 sequence: CASSPPVGRGETQYF. CDR3 nucleotides: TGTGCCAGCAGCCCCCCGGTTGGGCGGGGAGAGACCCAGTACTTC.

V and J are TRBV10-3 and TRBJ2-1, with TRBD2 identical over 16 bases. The germline V gene encodes CDR1 ENHRY and CDR2 SYGVKD. J gave up 3 bases and V 10 bases, and 9 bases lay outside the gene matches. The CDR3 has 17 amino acids. CDR3 in amino acids: CATLGTSGREGYNEQFF. The CDR3 region has the DNA TGTGCCACGCTGGGGACTAGCGGGAGGGAAGGCTACAATGAGCAGTTCTTC.

The chain is built from TRBV4-1 and TRBJ1-6; 7 positions match TRBD1. Germline CDR1 and CDR2: MGHRA and YSYEKL. The CDR3 has 16 amino acids. V shed 0 bases, J shed 6 bases, and the junction held 5 bases outside the gene matches. The CDR3 sequence is CASSQDKDRLNSPLHF. The DNA for the CDR3 is TGCGCCAGCAGCCAAGATAAGGACAGGCTTAATTCACCCCTCCACTTT.

The rearrangement joins TRBV6-4 to TRBJ2-4; 10 bases fit TRBD1. The CDR3 consists of 14 residues. J lost 8 bases, V lost 5 bases, and 6 bases had no gene match. CDR1 is MRHNA, CDR2 SNTAGT, per germline. The CDR3 loop is CASSRQGAGDIQYF. The CDR3 DNA sequence: TGTGCCAGCAGTCGACAGGGGGCGGGGGACATTCAGTACTTC.

CDR3 sequence (DNA): TGTGCCAGCAGCAGTTACGGGAGTGATGAGCAGTTCTTC. Translated: CASSSYGSDEQFF. The chain has TRBV7-3 and TRBJ2-1; a possible D gene is TRBD2 (6 bases). V lost 5 bases to trimming and J lost 8 bases, with 13 bases between them. Germline CDR1 is SGHTA and CDR2 is FQGTGA. This CDR3 contains 13 residues.

This clone was observed a single time. The rearrangement uses TRBV19 and TRBJ1-1; D unresolved. There are 14 residues in the CDR3. V was clipped by 5 bases and J by 5 bases, with 15 bases between them. Germline-derived CDR1 and CDR2 are LNHDA and SQIVND (reference sequence). CDR3 sequence reads: CASSQSITRTEAFF. As DNA, the CDR3 is TGTGCCAGTAGTCAATCGATCACAAGGACTGAAGCTTTCTTT.

The chain is built from TRBV28 and TRBJ2-7; TRBD1 matches at 8 bases. CDR3 length: 12 amino acids. Germline CDR1 reads MDHEN; CDR2 reads SYDVKM. The CDR3: CATGEMDYEQYF. CDR3 DNA: TGTGCGACAGGGGAAATGGACTACGAGCAGTACTTC. The full variable domain, in which reference TRBV28 and TRBJ2-7 provide the parts outside the CDR3, is DVKVTQSSRYLVKRTGEKVFLECVQDMDHENMFWYRQDPGLGLRLIYFSYDVKMKEKGDIPEGYSVSREKKERFSLILESASTNQTSMYLCATGEMDYEQYFGPGTRLTVT.

The genes are TRBV28 and TRBJ2-1, with TRBD2 matching over 10 bases. The germline gives CDR1 MDHEN, CDR2 SYDVKM. The CDR3 runs to 14 residues. The junction had 5 bases not matched to a gene; V was cut back by 2 bases and J by 10 bases. This CDR3 is CASSLSGRAREQFF. DNA for the CDR3: TGTGCCAGCAGTTTAAGCGGGAGGGCCCGGGAGCAGTTCTTC.